This entry describes one TCR beta chain. The target of this receptor is not known. Base qualities are not at hand, and no much larger clone is one base apart. The donors were healthy, HIV-negative adults with no recently reported acute infections or vaccinations. Every donor was a Caucasian adult living in Nashville, Tennessee, USA. CD4+ T cells were enriched by magnetic negative selection, after which naive cells were positively selected on CD45RA and the negative fraction was taken as the memory subset. Blood was obtained by leukapheresis, after which PBMCs were separated by Ficoll-Histopaque density gradient centrifugation and cryopreserved in liquid nitrogen vapor phase. Purity and quantity of every magnetically sorted T cell population were checked by analytical flow cytometry. From each sorted fraction, genomic DNA was isolated and quantified by UV absorbance on a Nanodrop 2000c. Using the deep immunoSEQ assay, TCR CDR3 regions were amplified from genomic DNA by multiplex PCR. Genomic DNA extracted from each cell subset was distributed evenly over all wells of several immunoSEQ 96-well plates, and each plate served as one replicate. For sorted subsets, around 200 ng genomic DNA, equal to 30,000 to 35,000 T cell genomes, was loaded into each replicate PCR. Purified libraries were quantified with a Qubit 3.0 fluorometer, sized on a Bioanalyzer 2100, and re-quantified with the KAPA Library Quantification kit. Every immunoSEQ 96-well plate was sequenced on a dedicated single-read 150-cycle Illumina NextSeq 550 flow cell. For the original study's pipeline: Because only junctional sequences without quality scores were contained in the immunoSEQ output, filtering matching that applied to full-length reads could not be performed. Sequences were annotated with PyIR, a Python wrapper for IgBLAST v1.9, and V/J genes and CDR3 were assigned using IMGT germline references. Reads were filtered out if the reads had weak V/J assignments (E-value above 1e-6), no CDR3, stop codons, out-of-frame junctions, or ambiguous translated residues. A V3J clonotype was defined by an identical inferred V gene, J gene, and CDR3 amino acid sequence. The percentage overlap between two repertoires was calculated by dividing the number of shared unique clonotypes by the size of the smaller repertoire. RTK rarefaction, the Chao1 estimator, and Recon v2.1 estimates of unobserved clonotypes were used to assess repertoire richness. For all TCRbeta clonotypes obtained by the gDNA method from a few donors, generation probabilities were computed with OLGA. TCRdb holds this immuneACCESS table with in-frame rearrangements only. Some clones are missing; in checked studies, unresolved V genes explain under half, and the rest has no known cause. The DNA gave D and trimming, while V, J and clone size come from that table. The sample records approximately 2.5 million clones, roughly 92% of which are singletons. Together, the top ten hold about 0.13% of the sample.

This sample is drawn from a study of shared clonotypes between healthy human individuals (dated by TCRdb to 2019 to 2021). Study-level background: A few men and two women, aged 18 to 49 years, made up the cohort. Each donor's leukapheresis produced roughly between roughly 0.9 and 9 billion PBMCs. For each donor, three plates each were used for CD4 naive and CD4 memory, two plates were used for CD8 naive, and one plate was used for CD8 memory. To increase sequencing depth and limit assay-specific biases, different laboratories used diverse techniques to prepare libraries and sequence TCR repertoires. The study deeply sequenced blood TCR repertoires of about 5 healthy adults to estimate repertoire size and the extent of clonotype sharing between individuals. The investigation overall reported the following: Naive subsets generally had larger estimated clonotype richness than memory subsets. Across a handful of donors, 4.5% to 6.5% of naive CD4, roughly 3.4% of naive CD8, under 2.5% of memory CD4, and approximately 0.4% of memory CD8 clonotypes were shared. Because the study included a small number of donors, the genetic and exposure-history diversity represented was limited. Rarefaction of sorted-subset datasets indicated incomplete sequencing despite the large sequencing depth. Only blood was sampled, and tissue TCR repertoires likely differ from those in blood. Pairwise subsampling led to the expectation that sequencing depth would affect the degree of clonotype sharing among donors. Higher generation probabilities were observed for clonotypes shared by all four sorted-subset donors than for non-shared clonotypes.

There are 15 amino acids in the CDR3, from cysteine to phenylalanine inclusive. The kept DNA is CDR3 alone, 45 bases in frame from the first base. The junction shows trimming of 5 bases on V and 4 bases on J, plus 17 bases between the germline ends. From the germline V gene, CDR1 is SGHTA and CDR2 is FQGNSA. This TCR was recovered from a man younger than 30 in good health. The chain employs TRBV7-2 and TRBJ1-2, with no confident D gene call. Sequenced: naive CD4+ T cells sorted from blood. The cell subset or site label of this sample denotes: CD45RA+ positively selected. The DNA sequence is TGTGCCAGCAGCCGTGAGTTGAGCGTGGGCTATGGCTACACCTTC. Translation gives CASSRELSVGYGYTF.